This TCR beta chain appears in the sequencing data of a study of blood T cell repertoires in COVID-19. Overall study: Some COVID-19 samples were acute and others convalescent; all came from the United States, Italy and Spain. PBMCs, B-cell-depleted T cells, or T cells were the source of the cDNA or gDNA that made up the material.

V lost 2 bases, J lost 4 bases, and 14 bases stayed unmatched. The CDR3 is 18 amino acids. As originally analysed: Amplifying reference gene primers gave estimates of nucleated cell counts. Repertoires were generated with immunoSEQ multiplex PCR, while TCRdb's copy carries only in-frame clones and drops some. That table supplies the V and J calls and clone size; D and trimming were determined from the DNA. The sample records approximately 200,000 clones, around nine tenths being singletons. The V call is TRBV5-3, the J call TRBJ2-5; 10 positions match TRBD1. TRBV5-3 is assigned to the ORF class and has an uncertain function. Sample: peripheral blood. The source of this sequence is a man aged 30-40 years with acute or convalescent COVID-19. CDR3 nucleotides: TGTGCCAGAAGCTTAGGTAGGTTGGGGACAGGGGATATAGAGACCCAGTACTTC. Its translation is CARSLGRLGTGDIETQYF.